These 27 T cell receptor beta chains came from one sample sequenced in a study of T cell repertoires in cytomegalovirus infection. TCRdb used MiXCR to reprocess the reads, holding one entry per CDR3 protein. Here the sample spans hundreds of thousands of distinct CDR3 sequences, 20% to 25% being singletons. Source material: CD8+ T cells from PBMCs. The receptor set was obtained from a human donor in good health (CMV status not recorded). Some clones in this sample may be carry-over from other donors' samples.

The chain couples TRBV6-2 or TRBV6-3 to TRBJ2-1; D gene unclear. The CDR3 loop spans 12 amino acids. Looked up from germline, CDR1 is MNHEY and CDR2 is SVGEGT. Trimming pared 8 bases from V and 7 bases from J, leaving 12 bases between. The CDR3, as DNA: TGTGCCAGCGGGTTGGCAAGGAATGAGCAGTTCTTC. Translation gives CASGLARNEQFF.

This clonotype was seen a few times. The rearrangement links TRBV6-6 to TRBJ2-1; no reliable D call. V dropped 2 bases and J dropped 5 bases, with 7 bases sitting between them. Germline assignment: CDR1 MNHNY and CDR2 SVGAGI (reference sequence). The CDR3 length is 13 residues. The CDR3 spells CASSYLLHNEQFF. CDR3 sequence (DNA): TGTGCCAGCAGTTACCTACTGCACAATGAGCAGTTCTTC.

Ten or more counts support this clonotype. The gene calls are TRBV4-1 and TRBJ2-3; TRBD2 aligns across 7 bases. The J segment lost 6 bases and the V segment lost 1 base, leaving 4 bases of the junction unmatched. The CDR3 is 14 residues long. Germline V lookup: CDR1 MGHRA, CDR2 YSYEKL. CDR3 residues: CASSQGLALDTQYF. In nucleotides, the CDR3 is TGCGCCAGCAGCCAAGGACTAGCTCTGGATACGCAGTATTTT.

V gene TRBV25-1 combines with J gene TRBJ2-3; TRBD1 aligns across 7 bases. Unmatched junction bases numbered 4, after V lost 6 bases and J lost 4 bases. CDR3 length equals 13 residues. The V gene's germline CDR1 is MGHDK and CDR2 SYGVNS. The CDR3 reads CASRGTAPDTQYF. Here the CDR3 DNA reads TGTGCCAGCAGGGGGACAGCCCCAGATACGCAGTATTTT.

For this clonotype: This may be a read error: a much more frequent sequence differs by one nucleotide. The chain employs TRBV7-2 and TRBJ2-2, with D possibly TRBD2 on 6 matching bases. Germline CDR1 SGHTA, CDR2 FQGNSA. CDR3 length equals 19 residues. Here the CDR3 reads CVSSLAATVYRFPPGELFF. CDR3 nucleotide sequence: TGTGTCAGCAGCTTAGCGGCGACCGTATACAGGTTTCCACCGGGGGAGCTGTTTTTT.

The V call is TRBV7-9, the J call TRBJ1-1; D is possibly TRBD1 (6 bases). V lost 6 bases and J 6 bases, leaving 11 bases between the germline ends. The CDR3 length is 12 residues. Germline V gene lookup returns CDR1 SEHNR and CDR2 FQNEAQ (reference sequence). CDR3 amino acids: CASSPDRPEAFF. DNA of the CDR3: TGTGCCAGCAGTCCTGACAGGCCTGAAGCTTTCTTT. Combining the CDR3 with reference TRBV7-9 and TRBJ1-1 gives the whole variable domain DTGVSQNPRHKITKRGQNVTFRCDPISEHNRLYWYRQTLGQGPEFLTYFQNEAQLEKSRLLSDRFSAERPKGSFSTLEIQRTEQGDSAMYLCASSPDRPEAFFGQGTRLTVV.

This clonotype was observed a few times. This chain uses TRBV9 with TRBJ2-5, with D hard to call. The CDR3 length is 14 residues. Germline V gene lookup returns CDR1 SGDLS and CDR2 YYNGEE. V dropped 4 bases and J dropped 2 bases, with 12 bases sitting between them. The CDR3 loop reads CASSPDKEQETQYF. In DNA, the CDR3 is TGTGCCAGCAGCCCCGACAAAGAACAAGAGACCCAGTACTTC.

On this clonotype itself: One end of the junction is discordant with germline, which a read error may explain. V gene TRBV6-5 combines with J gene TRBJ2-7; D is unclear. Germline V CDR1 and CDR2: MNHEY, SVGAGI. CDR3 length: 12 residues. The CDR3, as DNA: TGTGCCATCCGGACCAACTCCTGCGAGCAGTACTTC. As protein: CAIRTNSCEQYF.

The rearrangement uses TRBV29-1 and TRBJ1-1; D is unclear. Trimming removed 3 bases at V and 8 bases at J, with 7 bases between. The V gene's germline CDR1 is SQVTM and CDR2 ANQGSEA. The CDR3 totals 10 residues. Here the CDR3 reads CSVERGEAFF. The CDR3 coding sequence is TGCAGCGTTGAGAGAGGGGAAGCTTTCTTT.

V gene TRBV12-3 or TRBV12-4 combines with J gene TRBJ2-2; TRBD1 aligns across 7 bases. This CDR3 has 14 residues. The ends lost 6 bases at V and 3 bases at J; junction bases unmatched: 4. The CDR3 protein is CASSSGGHTGELFF. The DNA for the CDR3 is TGTGCCAGCAGCTCAGGGGGTCACACCGGGGAGCTGTTTTTT.

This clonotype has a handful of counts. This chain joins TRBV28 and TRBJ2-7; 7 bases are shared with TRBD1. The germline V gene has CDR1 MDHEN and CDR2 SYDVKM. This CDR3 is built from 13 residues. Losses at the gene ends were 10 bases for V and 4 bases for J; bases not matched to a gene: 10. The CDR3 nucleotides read TGTGCCACCAACGACAGGGTGGATTACGAGCAGTACGTC. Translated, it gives CATNDRVDYEQYV.

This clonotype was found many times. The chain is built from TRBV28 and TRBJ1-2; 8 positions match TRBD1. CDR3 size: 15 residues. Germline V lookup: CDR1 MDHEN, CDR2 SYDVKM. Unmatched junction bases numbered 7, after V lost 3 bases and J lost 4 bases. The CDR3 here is CASSFQGALSYGYTF. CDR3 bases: TGTGCCAGCAGTTTCCAGGGGGCTCTAAGCTATGGCTACACCTTC.

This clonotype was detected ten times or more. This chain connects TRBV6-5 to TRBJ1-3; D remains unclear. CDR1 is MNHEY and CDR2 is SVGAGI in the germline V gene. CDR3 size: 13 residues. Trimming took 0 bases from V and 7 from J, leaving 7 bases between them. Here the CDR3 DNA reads TGTGCCAGCAGTTACTCAGCCGGGAACACCATATATTTT. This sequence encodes CASSYSAGNTIYF.

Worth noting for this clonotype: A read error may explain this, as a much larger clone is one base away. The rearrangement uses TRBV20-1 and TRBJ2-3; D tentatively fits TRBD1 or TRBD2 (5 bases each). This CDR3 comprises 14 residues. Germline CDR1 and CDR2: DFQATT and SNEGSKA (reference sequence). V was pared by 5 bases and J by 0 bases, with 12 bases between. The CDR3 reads CSAVGEISTDTQYF. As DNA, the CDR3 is TGCAGTGCTGTAGGGGAGATAAGCACAGATACGCAGTATTTT.

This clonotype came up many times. The CDR3 here is CASSLGQGAGYGYTF. CDR3 bases: TGTGCCAGCAGCTTGGGACAGGGGGCGGGCTATGGCTACACCTTC. The gene calls are TRBV7-9 and TRBJ1-2, with 12 bases identical to TRBD1. V lost 3 bases and J lost 4; bases outside the gene matches: 3. CDR3 length: 15 residues. Germline lookup yields CDR1 SEHNR and CDR2 FQNEAQ (reference sequence).

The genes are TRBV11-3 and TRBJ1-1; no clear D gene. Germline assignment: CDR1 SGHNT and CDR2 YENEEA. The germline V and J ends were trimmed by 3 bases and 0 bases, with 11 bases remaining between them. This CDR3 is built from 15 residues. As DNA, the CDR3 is TGTGCCAGCAGCTTGGACGGCTACATGAACACTGAAGCTTTCTTT. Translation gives CASSLDGYMNTEAFF.

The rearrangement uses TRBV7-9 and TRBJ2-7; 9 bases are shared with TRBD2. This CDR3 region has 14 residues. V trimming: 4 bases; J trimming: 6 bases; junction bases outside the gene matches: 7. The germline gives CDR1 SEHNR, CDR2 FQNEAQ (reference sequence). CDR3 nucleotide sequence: TGTGCCAGCAGCTCCGGGACTAGCCCCCTCGAGCAGTACTTC. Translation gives CASSSGTSPLEQYF.

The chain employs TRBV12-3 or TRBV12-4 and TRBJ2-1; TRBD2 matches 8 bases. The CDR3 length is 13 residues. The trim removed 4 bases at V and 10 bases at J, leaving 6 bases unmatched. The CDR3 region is CASSSGGAAEQFF. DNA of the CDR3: TGTGCCAGCAGTTCGGGAGGGGCGGCCGAGCAGTTCTTC.

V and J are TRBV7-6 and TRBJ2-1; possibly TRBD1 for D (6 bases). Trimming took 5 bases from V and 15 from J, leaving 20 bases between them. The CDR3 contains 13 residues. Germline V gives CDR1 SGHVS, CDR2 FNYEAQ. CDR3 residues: CASSPSVTGHAFF. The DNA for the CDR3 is TGTGCCAGCAGCCCCTCCGTCACGGGACACGCGTTCTTC.

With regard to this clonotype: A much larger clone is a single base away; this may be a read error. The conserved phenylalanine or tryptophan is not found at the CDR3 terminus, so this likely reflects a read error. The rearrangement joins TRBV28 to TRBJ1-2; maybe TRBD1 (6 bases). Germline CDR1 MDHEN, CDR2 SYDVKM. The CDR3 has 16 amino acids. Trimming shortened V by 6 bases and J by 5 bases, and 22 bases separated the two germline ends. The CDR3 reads CASSPGTGLTLYGYTL. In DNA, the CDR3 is TGTGCCAGCAGCCCCGGTACAGGGCTGACTCTATATGGCTACACCCTC.

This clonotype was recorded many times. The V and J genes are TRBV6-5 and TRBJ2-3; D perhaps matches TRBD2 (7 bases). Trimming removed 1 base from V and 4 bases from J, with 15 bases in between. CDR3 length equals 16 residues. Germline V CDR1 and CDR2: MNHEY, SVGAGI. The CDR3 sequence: CASSYLLAGAADTQYF. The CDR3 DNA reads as TGTGCCAGCAGTTACTTACTGGCGGGGGCGGCAGATACGCAGTATTTT.

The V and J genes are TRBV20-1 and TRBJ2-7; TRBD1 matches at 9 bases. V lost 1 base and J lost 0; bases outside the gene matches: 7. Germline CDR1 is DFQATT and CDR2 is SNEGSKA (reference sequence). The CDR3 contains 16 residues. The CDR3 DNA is TGCAGTGCTAGAGGGTACGGGACAGGGAGCTCCTACGAGCAGTACTTC. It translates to CSARGYGTGSSYEQYF.

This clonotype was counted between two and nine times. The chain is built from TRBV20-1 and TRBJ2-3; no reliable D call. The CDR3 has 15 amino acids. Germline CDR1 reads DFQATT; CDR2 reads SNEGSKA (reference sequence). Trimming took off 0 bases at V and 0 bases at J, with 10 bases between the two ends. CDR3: CSARDRHLSTDTQYF. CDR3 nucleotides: TGCAGTGCTAGAGATCGACACCTAAGCACAGATACGCAGTATTTT.

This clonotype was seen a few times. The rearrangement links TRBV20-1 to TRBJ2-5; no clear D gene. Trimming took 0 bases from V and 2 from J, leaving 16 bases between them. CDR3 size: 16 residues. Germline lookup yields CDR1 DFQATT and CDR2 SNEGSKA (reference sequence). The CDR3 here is CSARDRFRISQETQYF. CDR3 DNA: TGCAGTGCTAGAGATCGCTTCCGAATCTCTCAAGAGACCCAGTACTTC.

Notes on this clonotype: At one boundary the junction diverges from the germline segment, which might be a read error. CDR3 sequence reads: CASSLGQGGTEASF. The CDR3 bases are TGCGCCAGCAGCTTGGGACAGGGTGGGACTGAAGCTTCCTTT. The chain joins TRBV5-1 to TRBJ1-1, with TRBD1 matching over 7 bases. CDR1 is SGHRS, CDR2 YFSETQ, per germline. There are 14 residues in the CDR3.

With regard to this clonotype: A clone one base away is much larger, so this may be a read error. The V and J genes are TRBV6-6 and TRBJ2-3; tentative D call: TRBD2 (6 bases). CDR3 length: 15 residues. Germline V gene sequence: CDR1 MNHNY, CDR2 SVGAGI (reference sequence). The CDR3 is CANSYSWGGTDTQYF. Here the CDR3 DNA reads TGTGCCAACAGTTACTCGTGGGGGGGCACAGATACGCAGTATTTT.

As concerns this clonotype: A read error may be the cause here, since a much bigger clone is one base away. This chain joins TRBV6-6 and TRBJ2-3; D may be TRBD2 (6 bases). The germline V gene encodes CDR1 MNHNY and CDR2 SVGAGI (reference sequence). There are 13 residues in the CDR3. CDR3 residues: CASSPFGGDTPYF. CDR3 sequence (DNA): TGTGCCAGCAGCCCCTTCGGGGGAGATACGCCGTATTTT.